The rows below give T cell receptor beta chains drawn from one sample of a study of T cells in Graves' hyperthyroidism and ophthalmopathy. TCRdb called the multiplex PCR reads again in MiXCR, with one record for every CDR3 protein. The sample has fewer than 400,000 distinct CDR3 sequences; more than 12% are singletons. Sequenced input: blood. The source is a man aged 45-65 years with Graves' ophthalmopathy. CDR3s include the opening cysteine and the closing phenylalanine or tryptophan. D genes are given only for firm matches. Clone size appears in some rows only: once, few, many, or a class for an expanded clone.

v_call	d_call	j_call	clone_size	cdr3_aa	cdr3_nt
TRBV3-1	-	TRBJ2-3	many	CASSPYRVGDTQYF	TGTGCCAGCAGCCCATACAGGGTTGGAGATACGCAGTATTTT
TRBV5-1	-	TRBJ1-4	many	CASSAAPGEKLFF	TGCGCCAGCAGCGCGGCCCCCGGTGAAAAACTGTTTTTT
TRBV24-1	-	TRBJ2-2	many	CATSDFRDTIRGELFF	TGTGCCACCAGTGATTTCCGGGACACTATCCGGGGGGAGCTGTTTTTT
TRBV7-8	TRBD1	TRBJ2-5	-	CASSARQGVGQETQYF	TGTGCCAGCAGCGCACGACAGGGCGTGGGTCAAGAGACCCAGTACTTC
TRBV27	-	TRBJ1-4	many	CASTKFGLSDEKLFF	TGTGCCAGCACCAAGTTCGGACTCTCGGATGAAAAACTGTTTTTT
TRBV6-1	TRBD2	TRBJ2-7	-	CASTGTPGLAGATLSYEQYF	TGTGCCAGCACAGGAACTCCGGGACTAGCGGGAGCTACCCTCTCCTACGAGCAGTACTTC
TRBV9	TRBD2	TRBJ2-7	-	CASSAQRGSSEQYF	TGTGCCAGCAGCGCCCAGCGGGGGTCTTCGGAGCAGTACTTC
TRBV6-1	-	TRBJ2-7	few	CASSETGTPEQYF	TGTGCCAGCAGTGAAACCGGGACACCTGAGCAGTACTTC
TRBV10-3	-	TRBJ2-3	-	CASSYSAREGTDTQYF	TGTGCCAGCAGTTACTCCGCGAGAGAGGGCACAGATACGCAGTATTTT
TRBV28	TRBD2	TRBJ2-2	few	CASSFLAGGSGELFF	TGTGCCAGCAGTTTCCTAGCGGGAGGATCCGGGGAGCTGTTTTTT
TRBV20-1	-	TRBJ2-5	-	CSARDHLDQETQYF	TGCAGTGCTAGAGATCACCTAGACCAAGAGACCCAGTACTTC
TRBV20-1	-	TRBJ2-3	-	CSASGRGGTDTQYF	TGCAGTGCTAGCGGGAGAGGGGGAACAGATACGCAGTATTTT
TRBV27	TRBD2	TRBJ2-1	-	CASRSIAGGPNEQFF	TGTGCCAGCAGATCGATAGCGGGAGGGCCAAATGAGCAGTTCTTC
TRBV7-8	-	TRBJ2-7	-	CASSLGTRTYEQYF	TGTGCCAGCAGCTTAGGGACGAGAACCTACGAGCAGTACTTC
TRBV3-1	-	TRBJ2-6	-	CASSQVLLSGANVLTF	TGTGCCAGCAGCCAAGTCCTTCTCTCTGGGGCCAACGTCCTGACTTTC
TRBV30	-	TRBJ1-2	-	CAANPSYGYTF	TGTGCCGCCAACCCATCCTATGGCTACACCTTC